These T cell receptor beta chains were read from a single sample in a study of T cells in Graves' hyperthyroidism and ophthalmopathy. MiXCR, applied by TCRdb to the multiplex PCR reads, yields one record per CDR3 protein. Of approximately 520,000 distinct CDR3 sequences listed, more than 20% are singletons. Sequenced sample: blood. Receptor source: a man younger than 35 with Graves' hyperthyroidism. CDR3s include the opening cysteine and the closing phenylalanine or tryptophan. D genes are given only for firm matches. For some rows the clone size is stated as once, few or many, or as a class when expanded; others skip it.

cdr3_nt	cdr3_aa	v_call	d_call	j_call	clone_size
TGTGCCAGCAGTTACTCGGGGACGAACACTGAAGCTTTCTTT	CASSYSGTNTEAFF	TRBV6-2/TRBV6-3	-	TRBJ1-1	-
TGTGCCAGCAGCCCCAGAACGAACACCGGGGAGCTGTTTTTT	CASSPRTNTGELFF	TRBV11-2	-	TRBJ2-2	many
TGTGCCAGCACCGCTGGACAGAACTATGGCTACACCTTC	CASTAGQNYGYTF	TRBV12-3/TRBV12-4	-	TRBJ1-2	few
TGTGCCAGTAGTATCAACTCGCTGAACACTGAAGCTTTCTTT	CASSINSLNTEAFF	TRBV19	-	TRBJ1-1	many
TGTGCCAGCAGGGGACAGGGGAATCAAAACTATGGCTACACCTTC	CASRGQGNQNYGYTF	TRBV6-5	TRBD1	TRBJ1-2	many
TGCAGCGGACAGTCGAACTATGGCTACACCTTC	CSGQSNYGYTF	TRBV20-1	-	TRBJ1-2	-
TGTGCCAGCAGCGTATCCGTTGGCAACTACGAGCAGTACTTC	CASSVSVGNYEQYF	TRBV9	-	TRBJ2-7	many
TGTGCCAGCAGTTACTTACAGGAGGGGCTGGGCTACACCTTC	CASSYLQEGLGYTF	TRBV6-5	-	TRBJ1-2	many
TGTGCCAGCAGCATAGATTCACGGGAGACCCAGTACTTC	CASSIDSRETQYF	TRBV7-2	-	TRBJ2-5	few
TGTGCCAGTAGTGTCCAGGGGGCAGAATCTAATGGCTACACCTTC	CASSVQGAESNGYTF	TRBV19	TRBD1	TRBJ1-2	few
TGTGCCAGCAGCCTAGGGACAGGGGTTTTCGACTATGGCTACACCTTC	CASSLGTGVFDYGYTF	TRBV11-1	TRBD1	TRBJ1-2	many
TGTGCCAGCAGCTCGACGGCCAAACCGGGCACTGAAGCTTTCTTT	CASSSTAKPGTEAFF	TRBV7-9	-	TRBJ1-1	-
TGTGCCAGCAGCTTGGGCGAGGGGAAGATGAGCGGCACTGAAGCTTTCTTT	CASSLGEGKMSGTEAFF	TRBV5-6	-	TRBJ1-1	-
TGTGCCAGCAGTCCCGGACAGGGCTATGGCTACACCTTC	CASSPGQGYGYTF	TRBV12-3/TRBV12-4	TRBD1	TRBJ1-2	many
TGTGCCACCGGGGGGGCCAGATACGAGCAGTACTTC	CATGGARYEQYF	TRBV2	TRBD2	TRBJ2-7	few
TGTGCCAGCGGGCGACCCCCGCCGGGCACCGGGGAGCTGTTTTTT	CASGRPPPGTGELFF	TRBV11-3	-	TRBJ2-2	-
TGTGCCAGCAGAGAGGACAGGGGACCCGGGGAGCTGTTTTTT	CASREDRGPGELFF	TRBV12-3/TRBV12-4	TRBD1	TRBJ2-2	-
TGTGCCACCACCCCCCCCACAGATACGCAGTATTTT	CATTPPTDTQYF	TRBV6-1	-	TRBJ2-3	-
TGTGCCAGCAGTCCCGGGGTGAGGGGTGGGTTTTCCTACGAGCAGTACTTC	CASSPGVRGGFSYEQYF	TRBV28	-	TRBJ2-7	-
TGTGCCAGCAACCAAGGGGTACAGGGCACTGAAGCTTTCTTT	CASNQGVQGTEAFF	TRBV2	-	TRBJ1-1	many
TGTGCCAGCAGTGCGGACAGGGGTTACACTGAAGCTTTCTTT	CASSADRGYTEAFF	TRBV2	TRBD1	TRBJ1-1	many
TGCGCCAGCAGCTCGGCGGACCAGGGGCAACGCGAGCAGTACTTC	CASSSADQGQREQYF	TRBV5-1	-	TRBJ2-7	many
TGTGCCAGCAGTTTCTTTGGGGACGAGCAGTACTTC	CASSFFGDEQYF	TRBV27	-	TRBJ2-7	-
TGCGCCAGCAGCTCGTCCGGGACAGAGATCACCGGGGAGCTGTTTTTT	CASSSSGTEITGELFF	TRBV5-1	TRBD1	TRBJ2-2	many
TGCGCCAGCAGCCAATTGGGAATGACTATGCAGTACTTC	CASSQLGMTMQYF	TRBV4-1	-	TRBJ2-7	few
TGTGCCAGCATCCCTCCGCCCAGGTACAGGAAGCACGAGCAGTACTTC	CASIPPPRYRKHEQYF	TRBV12-3/TRBV12-4	-	TRBJ2-7	-
TGTGCCAGCAGTTACTCGAGGGACCACTCCTCTGGAAACACCATATATTTT	CASSYSRDHSSGNTIYF	TRBV6-5	-	TRBJ1-3	-
TGTGCCAGCAGCTTAGCCAGTCACGAGCAGTACTTC	CASSLASHEQYF	TRBV7-2	-	TRBJ2-7	many